The 3 T cell receptor beta chains below were found in one sample sequenced in a study of T cell changes during pregnancy in multiple sclerosis (dated by TCRdb to about 2019). Library prep was done by the immunoSEQ multiplex PCR assay. Imported from immuneACCESS, the table was reduced by TCRdb to in-frame sequences with V and J called. These copies leave out some clones; in studies compared against another copy, an unresolved V gene accounts for under half, and the cause of the remainder is not known. The sample includes approximately 60,000 clones, with roughly 90% observed a single time. Less than 3% of the sample comes from the top ten. Source: peripheral blood, taken in the second trimester of pregnancy. The source is a female donor in good health, enrolled as a control in a pregnancy study.

This rearrangement joins TRBV28 to TRBJ1-4; possibly TRBD1 for D (6 bases). Germline V CDR1 and CDR2: MDHEN, SYDVKM. The V end lost 5 bases, the J end lost 0 bases, and 13 bases lay between the germline ends. There are 16 residues in the CDR3. CDR3 nucleotide sequence: TGTGCCAGCAGTCCGACAGGCAGGTCAACTAATGAAAAACTGTTTTTT. Translation gives CASSPTGRSTNEKLFF.

V gene TRBV11-2 combines with J gene TRBJ1-4; D unclear. The germline V and J ends were trimmed by 1 base and 8 bases, with 23 bases remaining between them. Germline V gene sequence: CDR1 SGHAT, CDR2 FQNNGV. This CDR3 is built from 18 residues. DNA for the CDR3: TGTGCCAGCAGCTTAGGGAGCGTCCTGGGCGCCGGGGAAGAAAAACTGTTTTTT. It specifies CASSLGSVLGAGEEKLFF.

A remark on this clone: Other DNA variants within this sample encode the same CDR3. J is TRBJ1-2 and V is TRBV18; 7 nucleotides agree with TRBD1. The V and J ends lost 2 bases and 3 bases, in that order; junction bases with no gene match: 0. The V gene's germline CDR1 is KGHSH and CDR2 LQKENI. This CDR3 is 13 amino acids long. CDR3 sequence: CASSPDRDYGYTF. In DNA form, the CDR3 reads TGTGCCAGCTCACCAGACAGGGACTATGGCTACACCTTC.